The clone carrying this T cell receptor beta chain has a handful of counts. Its target is unknown. The PCR ran on 60 Vbeta and 13 Jbeta primers. The table came from immunoSEQ multiplex PCR; TCRdb's copy has only in-frame clones and leaves some out. This repertoire shows some 200,000 clones, 62% found once; its top ten account for 2.5% to 3%. This sample was included in a study of cytomegalovirus exposure and HLA in healthy donors. Study results and limitations: Trimming of TCR beta V- and J-genes showed a link, identified in a later analysis, to a missense DCLRE1C variant.

The V end lost 0 bases, the J end lost 10 bases, and 10 bases lay between the germline ends. The CDR3 has 14 residues. The V gene's germline CDR1 is LNHNV and CDR2 YYDKDF (reference sequence). The sequenced material came from PBMCs. This receptor was identified in a man in his forties or fifties in good health and CMV-seronegative. The chain links TRBV15 to TRBJ1-6; D is unclear. CDR3 sequence: CATSRDSSGSPLHF. CDR3 nucleotides: TGTGCCACCAGCAGAGATAGTTCGGGGTCACCCCTCCACTTT. Drawing the rest from reference TRBV15 and TRBJ1-6, the complete variable domain is DAMVIQNPRYQVTQFGKPVTLSCSQTLNHNVMYWYQQKSSQAPKLLFHYYDKDFNNEADTPDNFQSRRPNTSFCFLDIRSPGLGDTAMYLCATSRDSSGSPLHFGNGTRLTVT.